This record concerns one TCR beta chain sequence. Per the germline V gene, CDR1 is SGHRS and CDR2 is YFSETQ. The CDR3 length is 12 residues. Trimming took off 4 bases at V and 9 bases at J, with 8 bases between the two ends. The RNA, about 0.45 to 1 ug, was put through reverse transcription using random hexamers. Across 54 Vbeta and 13 Jbeta, TCR beta CDR3 was amplified with immunoSEQ multiplex PCR. One entry per CDR3 protein, called by TCRdb with MiXCR from the immunoSEQ multiplex PCR reads. The sample includes around 200,000 distinct CDR3 sequences, 85% to 95% of them seen just once. This sample stems from a study of CD8 T cells in Susac syndrome.

V usage is TRBV5-1 and J usage is TRBJ1-6; D remains ambiguous. This clonotype was obtained from a human donor in good health. The sample comprised CD4+ T cells from PBMCs. The CDR3 bases are TGCGCCAGCAGCGAGTCGGGTTCACCCCTCCACTTT. It specifies CASSESGSPLHF. Full variable domain (missing parts from reference TRBV5-1 and TRBJ1-6): KAGVTQTPRYLIKTRGQQVTLSCSPISGHRSVSWYQQTPGQGLQFLFEYFSETQRNKGNFPGRFSGRQFSNSRSEMNVSTLELGDSALYLCASSESGSPLHFGNGTRLTVT.